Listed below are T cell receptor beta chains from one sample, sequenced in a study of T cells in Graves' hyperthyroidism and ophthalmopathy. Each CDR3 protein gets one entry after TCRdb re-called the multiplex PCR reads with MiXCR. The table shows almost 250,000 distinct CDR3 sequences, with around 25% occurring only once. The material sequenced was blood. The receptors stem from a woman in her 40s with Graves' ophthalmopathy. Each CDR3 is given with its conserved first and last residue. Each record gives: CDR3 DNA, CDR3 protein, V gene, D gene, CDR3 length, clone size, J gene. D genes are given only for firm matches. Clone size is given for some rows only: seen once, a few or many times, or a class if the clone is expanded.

CDR3 DNA: TGTGCCAGCAGCGCGAGGGAGAGGGCCGGGGAGCTGTTTTTT
CDR3 protein: CASSARERAGELFF
V gene: TRBV9
D gene: .
CDR3 length: 14
clone size: many
J gene: TRBJ2-2

CDR3 DNA: TGTGCCAGCAGAACCGGGACTTGGAACACTGAAGCTTTCTTT
CDR3 protein: CASRTGTWNTEAFF
V gene: TRBV12-3/TRBV12-4
D gene: .
CDR3 length: 14
clone size: many
J gene: TRBJ1-1

CDR3 DNA: TGTGCCAGCGTGGGGGAAAACTCCTACGAGCAGTACTTC
CDR3 protein: CASVGENSYEQYF
V gene: TRBV12-3/TRBV12-4
D gene: .
CDR3 length: 13
clone size: many
J gene: TRBJ2-7

CDR3 DNA: TGTGCCAGCAGTCCGCTGGACGGACAAGAGACCCAGTACTTC
CDR3 protein: CASSPLDGQETQYF
V gene: TRBV27
D gene: .
CDR3 length: 14
clone size: once
J gene: TRBJ2-5

CDR3 DNA: TGTGCCAGCAGTTTTATGCGGAACACTGAAGCTTTCTTT
CDR3 protein: CASSFMRNTEAFF
V gene: TRBV12-3/TRBV12-4
D gene: .
CDR3 length: 13
clone size: .
J gene: TRBJ1-1

CDR3 DNA: TGCAGTGCTCCCCGACTAGCGGGAGGGGCTCTAGCCAAAAACATTCAGTACTTC
CDR3 protein: CSAPRLAGGALAKNIQYF
V gene: TRBV20-1
D gene: TRBD2
CDR3 length: 18
clone size: many
J gene: TRBJ2-4

CDR3 DNA: TGTGCCAGCAGCTTACCTTTTCAGATCAGCGGGGAGCTGTTTTTT
CDR3 protein: CASSLPFQISGELFF
V gene: TRBV2
D gene: .
CDR3 length: 15
clone size: many
J gene: TRBJ2-2

CDR3 DNA: TGTGCCAGCCGGACAGGGATATTGGCTTTCTTT
CDR3 protein: CASRTGILAFF
V gene: TRBV28
D gene: TRBD1
CDR3 length: 11
clone size: .
J gene: TRBJ1-1

CDR3 DNA: TGTGCCAGCAGCTTAGCTATTTCTCCGAACACTGAAGCTTTCTTT
CDR3 protein: CASSLAISPNTEAFF
V gene: TRBV7-8
D gene: .
CDR3 length: 15
clone size: many
J gene: TRBJ1-1

CDR3 DNA: TGTGCCAGCAAGGCAGCGAACAATCAGCCCCAGCATTTT
CDR3 protein: CASKAANNQPQHF
V gene: TRBV6-5
D gene: .
CDR3 length: 13
clone size: many
J gene: TRBJ1-5

CDR3 DNA: TGTGCCAGCTCACCGCGAGGGGGCGGGGACGAGCAGTACTTC
CDR3 protein: CASSPRGGGDEQYF
V gene: TRBV18
D gene: .
CDR3 length: 14
clone size: many
J gene: TRBJ2-7

CDR3 DNA: TGCAGTGCTGTGACCGGGACAGGGTACACCGGGGAGCTGTTTTTT
CDR3 protein: CSAVTGTGYTGELFF
V gene: TRBV20-1
D gene: TRBD1
CDR3 length: 15
clone size: many
J gene: TRBJ2-2

CDR3 DNA: TGTGCCAGCGGTAGAAGTTGGGGGGAGACCCAGTACTTC
CDR3 protein: CASGRSWGETQYF
V gene: TRBV24-1
D gene: .
CDR3 length: 13
clone size: .
J gene: TRBJ2-5

CDR3 DNA: TGCGCCAGCAGCCAAGATCTGGGTTCTTGGACCGGGGAGCTGTTTTTT
CDR3 protein: CASSQDLGSWTGELFF
V gene: TRBV4-1
D gene: .
CDR3 length: 16
clone size: many
J gene: TRBJ2-2

CDR3 DNA: TGCAGCGTAACCGGGACAGGGCCCCCGATAGCCAAAAACATTCAGTACTTC
CDR3 protein: CSVTGTGPPIAKNIQYF
V gene: TRBV29-1
D gene: TRBD1
CDR3 length: 17
clone size: many
J gene: TRBJ2-4

CDR3 DNA: TGTGCCAGCAGTCCGATGGGACTAGCGGGAGTACGGGGGGAGTCCTACGAGCAGTACTTC
CDR3 protein: CASSPMGLAGVRGESYEQYF
V gene: TRBV6-2/TRBV6-3
D gene: TRBD2
CDR3 length: 20
clone size: .
J gene: TRBJ2-7

CDR3 DNA: TGTGCCAGCAGGGGATGGACTAGCGGGAGGAGTACACACACAGATACGCAGTATTTT
CDR3 protein: CASRGWTSGRSTHTDTQYF
V gene: TRBV6-2/TRBV6-3
D gene: TRBD2
CDR3 length: 19
clone size: many
J gene: TRBJ2-3

CDR3 DNA: TGTGCCAGTAGTACCCATACTAGCGGGAGTAGCGAGCAGTACTTC
CDR3 protein: CASSTHTSGSSEQYF
V gene: TRBV19
D gene: TRBD2
CDR3 length: 15
clone size: many
J gene: TRBJ2-7

CDR3 DNA: TGTGCCAGCAGTTATTCTCGTGTGGAAGAGACCCAGTACTTC
CDR3 protein: CASSYSRVEETQYF
V gene: TRBV6-9
D gene: .
CDR3 length: 14
clone size: many
J gene: TRBJ2-5

CDR3 DNA: TGTGCCAGCAGTGAACGGGGGGCGGGGTACGAGCAGTACTTC
CDR3 protein: CASSERGAGYEQYF
V gene: TRBV2
D gene: .
CDR3 length: 14
clone size: once
J gene: TRBJ2-7

CDR3 DNA: TGCAGCTTTTTAGAGGCCGGTCAAGAGACCCAGTACTTC
CDR3 protein: CSFLEAGQETQYF
V gene: TRBV29-1
D gene: .
CDR3 length: 13
clone size: many
J gene: TRBJ2-5

CDR3 DNA: TGCAGCGTTGCTAAGGCCTCTGGAAACACCATATATTTT
CDR3 protein: CSVAKASGNTIYF
V gene: TRBV29-1
D gene: .
CDR3 length: 13
clone size: many
J gene: TRBJ1-3

CDR3 DNA: TGCGCCAGCAGTGACCAGGGGGGAGGCGAGCAGTACTTC
CDR3 protein: CASSDQGGGEQYF
V gene: TRBV5-1
D gene: .
CDR3 length: 13
clone size: many
J gene: TRBJ2-7

CDR3 DNA: TGCAGTGCTAGGGACTTTCTAGCGGGAGTCCAAGAGACCCAGTACTTC
CDR3 protein: CSARDFLAGVQETQYF
V gene: TRBV20-1
D gene: TRBD2
CDR3 length: 16
clone size: .
J gene: TRBJ2-5

CDR3 DNA: TGTGCCAGCAGTTACTCTGGCAGGGGGGATGGCTACACCTTC
CDR3 protein: CASSYSGRGDGYTF
V gene: TRBV6-5
D gene: TRBD1
CDR3 length: 14
clone size: many
J gene: TRBJ1-2

CDR3 DNA: TGCGCCAGCAGCTTGGACAGGGTTTGGTCACCCCTCCACTTT
CDR3 protein: CASSLDRVWSPLHF
V gene: TRBV5-1
D gene: .
CDR3 length: 14
clone size: few
J gene: TRBJ1-6

CDR3 DNA: TGTGCCAGCAGTGCGACAGGGGAACGGCAGCCCCAGCATTTT
CDR3 protein: CASSATGERQPQHF
V gene: TRBV6-1
D gene: TRBD1
CDR3 length: 14
clone size: many
J gene: TRBJ1-5

CDR3 DNA: TGTGCCAGCAGTGAAGAGCGGGAGGCATATCAAGAGACCCAGTACTTC
CDR3 protein: CASSEEREAYQETQYF
V gene: TRBV2
D gene: TRBD2
CDR3 length: 16
clone size: few
J gene: TRBJ2-5

CDR3 DNA: TGTGCCAGTAGTATCTCACAGGGTGGCGAGCAGTACTTC
CDR3 protein: CASSISQGGEQYF
V gene: TRBV19
D gene: .
CDR3 length: 13
clone size: .
J gene: TRBJ2-7

CDR3 DNA: TGTGCCAGCAGTATGGACGGACACCTCCAAGAGACCCAGTACTTC
CDR3 protein: CASSMDGHLQETQYF
V gene: TRBV2
D gene: .
CDR3 length: 15
clone size: many
J gene: TRBJ2-5

CDR3 DNA: TGTGCCAGCAGCTTAAACGGGGCAGGAGAACACTACGAGCAGTACTTC
CDR3 protein: CASSLNGAGEHYEQYF
V gene: TRBV7-3
D gene: .
CDR3 length: 16
clone size: once
J gene: TRBJ2-7

CDR3 DNA: TGTGCCAGCATTAAGGCGGGACAGGCTAATAGCCCCCTCCACTTT
CDR3 protein: CASIKAGQANSPLHF
V gene: TRBV2
D gene: TRBD1
CDR3 length: 15
clone size: .
J gene: TRBJ1-6

CDR3 DNA: TGTGCCTGGGAACCGGGACACATCTATGGCTACACCTTC
CDR3 protein: CAWEPGHIYGYTF
V gene: TRBV30
D gene: .
CDR3 length: 13
clone size: many
J gene: TRBJ1-2

CDR3 DNA: TGTGCCAGCAGTGATGCCGGGTACAATCAGCCCCAGCATTTT
CDR3 protein: CASSDAGYNQPQHF
V gene: TRBV2
D gene: .
CDR3 length: 14
clone size: many
J gene: TRBJ1-5

CDR3 DNA: TGTGCCAGCAGCTTTGGTTGGACTGAAGCTTTCTTT
CDR3 protein: CASSFGWTEAFF
V gene: TRBV28
D gene: .
CDR3 length: 12
clone size: .
J gene: TRBJ1-1

CDR3 DNA: TGTGCCAGCAGCTCAGGCCCCCGGGGGCCAAAGGGGGAGCTGTTTTTT
CDR3 protein: CASSSGPRGPKGELFF
V gene: TRBV7-8
D gene: .
CDR3 length: 16
clone size: once
J gene: TRBJ2-2

CDR3 DNA: TGTGCCAGCAGCCTGGACCCCCGGGGGACTTTCTTT
CDR3 protein: CASSLDPRGTFF
V gene: TRBV4-2
D gene: .
CDR3 length: 12
clone size: many
J gene: TRBJ1-1

CDR3 DNA: TGTGCCAGCAGTTCCTCGCTGCGGGAGACCCAGTACTTC
CDR3 protein: CASSSSLRETQYF
V gene: TRBV12-3/TRBV12-4
D gene: .
CDR3 length: 13
clone size: few
J gene: TRBJ2-5

CDR3 DNA: TGTGCCAGCAGAGAACAATTGATAGGAGAGACCCAGTACTTC
CDR3 protein: CASREQLIGETQYF
V gene: TRBV28
D gene: .
CDR3 length: 14
clone size: few
J gene: TRBJ2-5

CDR3 DNA: TGTGCCAGTAGTATGGGGGGTAGCGGAGAGACCCAGTACTTC
CDR3 protein: CASSMGGSGETQYF
V gene: TRBV19
D gene: .
CDR3 length: 14
clone size: many
J gene: TRBJ2-5

CDR3 DNA: TGCGCCAGCAGCCAGGTAGCCGGAACAGAATGGGAGACCCAGTACTTC
CDR3 protein: CASSQVAGTEWETQYF
V gene: TRBV4-1
D gene: .
CDR3 length: 16
clone size: many
J gene: TRBJ2-5

CDR3 DNA: TGTGCCAGTTCCCGACTAGCGGGAGGCACCGGGGAGCTGTTTTTT
CDR3 protein: CASSRLAGGTGELFF
V gene: TRBV19
D gene: TRBD2
CDR3 length: 15
clone size: many
J gene: TRBJ2-2

CDR3 DNA: TGTGCCAGCAGTTCAACAGGGCTACAAGAGACCCAGTACTTC
CDR3 protein: CASSSTGLQETQYF
V gene: TRBV27
D gene: .
CDR3 length: 14
clone size: .
J gene: TRBJ2-5

CDR3 DNA: TGTGCCAGCAGCCCGGGGACAGGGGCGGGAGGGACTGAAGCTTTCTTT
CDR3 protein: CASSPGTGAGGTEAFF
V gene: TRBV7-8
D gene: TRBD1
CDR3 length: 16
clone size: many
J gene: TRBJ1-1

CDR3 DNA: TGTGCCAGGGCAGCAGGACAGGGCGACACTGAAGCTTTCTTT
CDR3 protein: CARAAGQGDTEAFF
V gene: TRBV2
D gene: TRBD1
CDR3 length: 14
clone size: few
J gene: TRBJ1-1

CDR3 DNA: TGTGCCAGCAGCCGACTGACTAGCGGGAGTTTGGAGACCCAGTACTTC
CDR3 protein: CASSRLTSGSLETQYF
V gene: TRBV7-2
D gene: TRBD2
CDR3 length: 16
clone size: many
J gene: TRBJ2-5

CDR3 DNA: TGCGCCAGCAGCTTGGGAAATGTTCGCACAGATACGCAGTATTTT
CDR3 protein: CASSLGNVRTDTQYF
V gene: TRBV5-1
D gene: .
CDR3 length: 15
clone size: many
J gene: TRBJ2-3

CDR3 DNA: TGCGCCAGCAGCTTGGCCGGCGCGGACAGGGCTCACTATGGCTACACCTTC
CDR3 protein: CASSLAGADRAHYGYTF
V gene: TRBV5-1
D gene: TRBD1
CDR3 length: 17
clone size: many
J gene: TRBJ1-2

CDR3 DNA: TGCGCCAGCAGCCCCCCCAACTACGAGCAGTACTTC
CDR3 protein: CASSPPNYEQYF
V gene: TRBV5-1
D gene: .
CDR3 length: 12
clone size: many
J gene: TRBJ2-7

CDR3 DNA: TGTGCCTGGGGGGGAGGCTTTGCCCAGGGGAGTAATAGTAACACTGAAGCTTTCTTT
CDR3 protein: CAWGGGFAQGSNSNTEAFF
V gene: TRBV30
D gene: .
CDR3 length: 19
clone size: many
J gene: TRBJ1-1